Each of the 8 T cell receptor beta chains below was sequenced from the same sample in a study of cytomegalovirus exposure and HLA in healthy donors. PCR was performed using 60 Vbeta and 13 Jbeta primers. The data were produced by immunoSEQ multiplex PCR, yet TCRdb's version contains in-frame clones alone and is incomplete. The sample lists 95,000 to 150,000 clones, 75% to 90% occurring once. The sequenced material came from PBMCs. Receptor source: a young man in good health and CMV-seronegative.

V gene TRBV9 combines with J gene TRBJ2-2; 8 positions match TRBD2. The V segment lost 0 bases and the J segment 6 bases; nucleotides outside the gene matches: 4. The length of the CDR3 is 15 residues. Germline CDR1 reads SGDLS; CDR2 reads YYNGEE. In DNA form, the CDR3 reads TGTGCCAGCAGCGTAGCGGGAGGGACCTCCGGGGAGCTGTTTTTT. Protein sequence: CASSVAGGTSGELFF. Full variable domain (rest looked up from reference TRBV9 and TRBJ2-2): DSGVTQTPKHLITATGQRVTLRCSPRSGDLSVYWYQQSLDQGLQFLIQYYNGEERAKGNILERFSAQQFPDLHSELNLSSLELGDSALYFCASSVAGGTSGELFFGEGSRLTVL.

This clone was seen a handful of times. The genes are TRBV5-5 and TRBJ2-7; 10 bases match TRBD1. V lost 0 bases, J lost 7 bases, and 4 bases stayed unmatched. CDR3 length equals 14 residues. The germline V gene encodes CDR1 SGHKS and CDR2 YYEKEE (reference sequence). The CDR3 nucleotides are TGTGCCAGCAGCTTGGGGACAGGGGGGAGGGAGCAGTACTTC. It codes for CASSLGTGGREQYF.

The table lists this clone with a count of one. The chain has TRBV6-5 and TRBJ1-5, with 7 positions matching TRBD1. The J segment lost 7 bases and the V segment lost 5 bases, leaving 5 bases of the junction unmatched. Germline V CDR1 and CDR2: MNHEY, SVGAGI. CDR3 length: 13 amino acids. The CDR3 coding sequence is TGTGCCAGCAGTCCAGACAGGGTGCAGCCCCAGCATTTT. This gives the protein CASSPDRVQPQHF.

V gene TRBV15 combines with J gene TRBJ2-5; 7 positions match TRBD1. The J call may be faulty, since TRBJ2-7 better matches the DNA end. The length of the CDR3 is 17 residues. Germline V gene data show CDR1 as LNHNV and CDR2 as YYDKDF (reference sequence). The CDR3 nucleotides are TGTGCCACCAGCAGAGGAACTGCGCAGGCAGGGGGAAACGAGCAGTACTTC. Its protein is CATSRGTAQAGGNEQYF.

In its sample, this clone was seen a few times. The chain uses TRBV28 and TRBJ2-1; TRBD1 matches at 10 bases. Germline assignment: CDR1 MDHEN and CDR2 SYDVKM. J was trimmed by 7 bases and V by 1 base; bases with no gene match: 7. The CDR3 runs 16 residues. The CDR3 nucleotides read TGTGCCAGCAGTTTATATCGGACAGGGGGATATAATGAGCAGTTCTTC. It is translated as CASSLYRTGGYNEQFF.

This rearrangement joins TRBV5-1 to TRBJ2-5; D might be TRBD1 (6 bases). Looked up from germline, CDR1 is SGHRS and CDR2 is YFSETQ. The CDR3 consists of 14 residues. Trimming removed 5 bases from V and 3 bases from J, with 14 bases in between. CDR3 bases: TGCGCCAGCAGTCGTGGACAGATGGAAGAGACCCAGTACTTC. Encoded protein: CASSRGQMEETQYF.

The rearrangement uses TRBV14 and TRBJ2-5; 8 bases match TRBD1. The CDR3 consists of 17 residues. The germline CDR1 and CDR2 sequences are SGHDN and FVKESK. V shed 4 bases and J 1 base; nucleotides not matched to a gene: 11. The CDR3 sequence: CASSPLGDRGLQETQYF. The CDR3 region has the DNA TGTGCCAGCAGCCCCCTTGGAGACAGGGGTCTCCAAGAGACCCAGTACTTC.

In regard to this clone: An end of the junction differs from the germline gene, which may be a read error. The chain links TRBV5-4 to TRBJ2-4, with 9 bases lining up with TRBD1. Germline V gene sequence: CDR1 SGHNT, CDR2 YYREEE (reference sequence). The CDR3 has 15 amino acids. This CDR3 is CASSLRDRDTNSQYF. CDR3 DNA: TGTGCCAGCAGCTTGAGGGACAGGGATACAAACAGTCAGTACTTC.